This T cell receptor beta chain emerged from a study of T-cell reconstitution after alpha-beta-depleted transplantation in children. The CDR3 contains 14 residues. The V gene lost 3 bases and the J gene lost 6 bases, with 10 bases spanning the gap. Germline V gene lookup returns CDR1 SGDLS and CDR2 YYNGEE. This sample's TCRbeta library carried unique molecular identifier barcodes. TCRdb reprocessed the PCR reads with MiXCR, giving one entry per CDR3 protein. The sample has 800,000 to 1,000,000 distinct CDR3 sequences, about 31% seen once. A few counts support this clonotype. The sequence came from a boy under two years old who had a stem cell transplant for SCID, so the T cells may come from the graft donor. V and J are TRBV9 and TRBJ1-6; D uncertain. The source material was PBMCs, mostly from graft donor cells, sampled 360 days after TCRalphabeta/CD19-depleted stem cell transplant. CDR3 sequence: CASSAWTANSPLHF. Here the CDR3 DNA reads TGTGCCAGCAGCGCCTGGACGGCTAATTCACCCCTCCACTTT.